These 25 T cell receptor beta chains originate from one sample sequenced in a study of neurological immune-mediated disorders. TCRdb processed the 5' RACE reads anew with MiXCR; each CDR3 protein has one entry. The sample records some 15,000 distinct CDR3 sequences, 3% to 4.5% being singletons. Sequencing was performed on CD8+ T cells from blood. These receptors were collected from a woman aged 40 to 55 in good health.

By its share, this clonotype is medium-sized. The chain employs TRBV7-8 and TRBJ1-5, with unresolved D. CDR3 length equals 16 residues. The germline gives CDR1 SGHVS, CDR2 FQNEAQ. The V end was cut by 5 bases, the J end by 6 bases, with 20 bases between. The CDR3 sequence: CASSLREGETGQPQHF. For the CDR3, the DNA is TGTGCCAGCAGCCTACGGGAGGGCGAAACGGGTCAGCCCCAGCATTTT.

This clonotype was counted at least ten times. The CDR3, as DNA: TGCGCCAGCAGCCCAGCTTGGGCGCGGGAGGTATACGACGAGCAGTACTTC. Amino acid sequence: CASSPAWAREVYDEQYF. The chain is built from TRBV5-1 and TRBJ2-7; 8 bases line up with TRBD2. V lost 4 bases, J lost 5 bases, and 17 bases stayed unmatched. This CDR3 has 17 residues. Per germline, CDR1 SGHRS and CDR2 YFSETQ.

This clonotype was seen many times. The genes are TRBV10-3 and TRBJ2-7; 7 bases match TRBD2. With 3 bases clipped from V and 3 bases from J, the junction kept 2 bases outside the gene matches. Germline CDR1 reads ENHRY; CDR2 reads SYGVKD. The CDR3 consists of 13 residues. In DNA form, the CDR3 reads TGTGCCATCAGTGATCCTAGCGGCTACGAGCAGTACTTC. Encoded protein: CAISDPSGYEQYF.

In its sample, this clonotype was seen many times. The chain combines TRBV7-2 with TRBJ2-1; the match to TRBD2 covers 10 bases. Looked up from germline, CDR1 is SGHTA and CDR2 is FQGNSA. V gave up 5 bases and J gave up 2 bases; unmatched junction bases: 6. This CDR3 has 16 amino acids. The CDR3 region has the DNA TGTGCCAGCAGCCCAAAGCGGGAGGGGACCTACAATGAGCAGTTCTTC. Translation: CASSPKREGTYNEQFF.

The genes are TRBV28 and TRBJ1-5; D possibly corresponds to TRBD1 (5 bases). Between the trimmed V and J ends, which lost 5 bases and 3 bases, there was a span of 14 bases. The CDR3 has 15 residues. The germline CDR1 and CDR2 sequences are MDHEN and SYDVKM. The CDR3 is CASSLLDGHNQPQHF. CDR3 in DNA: TGTGCCAGCAGTCTCCTTGACGGACACAATCAGCCCCAGCATTTT.

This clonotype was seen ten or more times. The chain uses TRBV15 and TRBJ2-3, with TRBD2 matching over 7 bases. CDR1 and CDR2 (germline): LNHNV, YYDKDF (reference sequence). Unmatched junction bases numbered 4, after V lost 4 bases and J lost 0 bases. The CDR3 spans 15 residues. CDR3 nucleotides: TGTGCCACCAGCAAACAGCGGGGAAGCACAGATACGCAGTATTTT. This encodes CATSKQRGSTDTQYF.

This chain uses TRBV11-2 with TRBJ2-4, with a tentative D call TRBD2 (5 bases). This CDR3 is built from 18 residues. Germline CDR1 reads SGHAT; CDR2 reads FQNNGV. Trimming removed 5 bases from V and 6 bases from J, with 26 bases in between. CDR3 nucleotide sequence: TGTGCCAGCAGCCCCTTATCGCAGTGGTCGGGGAGAGGAAACATTCAGTACTTC. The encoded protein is CASSPLSQWSGRGNIQYF.

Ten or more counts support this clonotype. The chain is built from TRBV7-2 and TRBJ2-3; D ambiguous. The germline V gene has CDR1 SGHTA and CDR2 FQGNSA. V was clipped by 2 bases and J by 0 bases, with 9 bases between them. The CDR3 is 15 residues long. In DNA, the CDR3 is TGTGCCAGCAGCTTATGGGGTGGCAGCACAGATACGCAGTATTTT. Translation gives CASSLWGGSTDTQYF. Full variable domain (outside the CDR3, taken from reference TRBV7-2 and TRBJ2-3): GAGVSQSPSNKVTEKGKDVELRCDPISGHTALYWYRQSLGQGLEFLIYFQGNSAPDKSGLPSDRFSAERTGGSVSTLTIQRTQQEDSAVYLCASSLWGGSTDTQYFGPGTRLTVL.

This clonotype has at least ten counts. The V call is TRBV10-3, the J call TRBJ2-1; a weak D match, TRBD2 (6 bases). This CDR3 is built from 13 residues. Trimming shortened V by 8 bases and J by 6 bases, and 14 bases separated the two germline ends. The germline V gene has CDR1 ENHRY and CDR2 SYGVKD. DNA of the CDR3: TGTGCCATCTGGGGGGAGGCAACCAATGAGCAGTTCTTC. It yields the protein CAIWGEATNEQFF.

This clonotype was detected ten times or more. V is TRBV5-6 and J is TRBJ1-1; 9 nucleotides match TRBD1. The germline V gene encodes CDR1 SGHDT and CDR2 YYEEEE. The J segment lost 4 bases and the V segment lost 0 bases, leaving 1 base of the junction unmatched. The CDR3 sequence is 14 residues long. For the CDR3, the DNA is TGTGCCAGCAGCTTGGACAGGGGGCTCACTGAAGCTTTCTTT. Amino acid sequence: CASSLDRGLTEAFF.

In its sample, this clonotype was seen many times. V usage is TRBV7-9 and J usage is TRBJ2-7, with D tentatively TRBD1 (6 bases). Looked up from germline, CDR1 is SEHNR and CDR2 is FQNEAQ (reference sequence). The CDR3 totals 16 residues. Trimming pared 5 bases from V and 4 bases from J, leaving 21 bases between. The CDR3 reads CASSASGEVGEYEQYF. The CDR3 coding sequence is TGTGCCAGCAGCGCCTCAGGGGAAGTAGGGGAATACGAGCAGTACTTC.

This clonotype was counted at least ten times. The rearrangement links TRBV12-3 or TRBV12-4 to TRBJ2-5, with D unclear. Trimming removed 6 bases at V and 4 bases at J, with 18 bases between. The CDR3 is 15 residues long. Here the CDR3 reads CASSPPATGGETQYF. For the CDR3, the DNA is TGTGCCAGCAGCCCCCCCGCTACGGGCGGAGAGACCCAGTACTTC.

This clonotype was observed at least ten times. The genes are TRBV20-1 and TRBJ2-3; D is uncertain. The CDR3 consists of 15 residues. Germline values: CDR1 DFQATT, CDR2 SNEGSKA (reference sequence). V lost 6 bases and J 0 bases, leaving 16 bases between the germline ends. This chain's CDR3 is CSASLGMSSTDTQYF. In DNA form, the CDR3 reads TGCAGTGCCTCGTTGGGGATGTCTAGCACAGATACGCAGTATTTT.

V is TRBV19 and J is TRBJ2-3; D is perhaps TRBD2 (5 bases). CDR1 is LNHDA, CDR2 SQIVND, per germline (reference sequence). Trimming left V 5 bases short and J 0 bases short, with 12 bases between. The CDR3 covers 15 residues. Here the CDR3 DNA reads TGTGCCAGTAGTCGGCAGAGGACTAGCACAGATACGCAGTATTTT. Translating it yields CASSRQRTSTDTQYF.

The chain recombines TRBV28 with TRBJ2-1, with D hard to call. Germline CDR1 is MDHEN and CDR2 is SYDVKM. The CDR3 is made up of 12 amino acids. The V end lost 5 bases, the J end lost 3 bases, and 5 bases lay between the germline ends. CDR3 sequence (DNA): TGTGCCAGCAGTCCCCTCTACAATGAGCAGTTCTTC. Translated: CASSPLYNEQFF.

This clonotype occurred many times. The CDR3 nucleotides read TGTGCCAGCAGCCCACTTAGGGGACAGGGGGCGAGGGACACTGAAGCTTTCTTT. It is translated as CASSPLRGQGARDTEAFF. This chain links TRBV6-6 with TRBJ1-1; 12 positions agree with TRBD1. From germline, CDR1 is MNHNY and CDR2 SVGAGI (reference sequence). With V trimmed by 6 bases and J by 3 bases, 14 bases remained unmatched. CDR3 length: 18 residues.

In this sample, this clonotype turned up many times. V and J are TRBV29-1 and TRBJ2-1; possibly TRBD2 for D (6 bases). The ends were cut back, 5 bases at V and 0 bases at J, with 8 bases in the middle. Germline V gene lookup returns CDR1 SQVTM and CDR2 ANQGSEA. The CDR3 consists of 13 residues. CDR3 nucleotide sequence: TGCAGCGTTCCTAGCGACTCCTACAATGAGCAGTTCTTC. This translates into CSVPSDSYNEQFF.

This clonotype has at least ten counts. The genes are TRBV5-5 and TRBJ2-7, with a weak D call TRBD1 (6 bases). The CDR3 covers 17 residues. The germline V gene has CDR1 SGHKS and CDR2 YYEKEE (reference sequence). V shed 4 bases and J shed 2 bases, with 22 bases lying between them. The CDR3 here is CASSPTFLTGATYEQYF. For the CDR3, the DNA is TGTGCCAGCAGCCCTACCTTCCTGACAGGTGCAACCTACGAGCAGTACTTC. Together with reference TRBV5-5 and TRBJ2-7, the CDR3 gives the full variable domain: DAGVTQSPTHLIKTRGQQVTLRCSPISGHKSVSWYQQVLGQGPQFIFQYYEKEERGRGNFPDRFSARQFPNYSSELNVNALLLGDSALYLCASSPTFLTGATYEQYFGPGTRLTVT.

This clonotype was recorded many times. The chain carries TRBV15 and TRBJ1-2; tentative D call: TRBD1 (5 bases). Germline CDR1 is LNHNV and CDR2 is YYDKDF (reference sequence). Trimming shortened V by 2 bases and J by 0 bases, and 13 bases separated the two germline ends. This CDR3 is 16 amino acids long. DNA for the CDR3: TGTGCCACCAGCAGACACCCCCCGGGGCCTAACTATGGCTACACCTTC. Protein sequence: CATSRHPPGPNYGYTF.

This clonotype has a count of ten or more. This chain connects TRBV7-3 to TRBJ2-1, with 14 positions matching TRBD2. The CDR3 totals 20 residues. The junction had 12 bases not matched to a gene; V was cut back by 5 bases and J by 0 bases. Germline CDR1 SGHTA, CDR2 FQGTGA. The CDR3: CASSKLSGLAGEGSYNEQFF. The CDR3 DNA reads TGTGCCAGCAGCAAACTCTCGGGACTAGCGGGAGAGGGCTCCTACAATGAGCAGTTCTTC.

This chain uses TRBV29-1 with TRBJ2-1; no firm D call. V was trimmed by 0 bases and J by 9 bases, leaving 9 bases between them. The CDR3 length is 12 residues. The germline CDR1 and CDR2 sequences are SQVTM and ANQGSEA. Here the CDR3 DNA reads TGCAGCGTTGAAGATTACCGAGTTGAGCAGTTCTTC. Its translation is CSVEDYRVEQFF.

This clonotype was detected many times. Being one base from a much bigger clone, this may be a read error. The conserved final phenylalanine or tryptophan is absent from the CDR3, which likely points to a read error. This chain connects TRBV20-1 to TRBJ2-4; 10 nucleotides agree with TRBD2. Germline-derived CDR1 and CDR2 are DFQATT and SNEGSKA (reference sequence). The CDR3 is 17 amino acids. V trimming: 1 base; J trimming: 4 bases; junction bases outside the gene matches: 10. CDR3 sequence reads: CSARGRTSGEVKNIQYC. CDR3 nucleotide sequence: TGCAGTGCTAGAGGGAGGACTAGCGGAGAGGTAAAAAACATTCAGTACTGC.

The DNA for the CDR3 is TGTGCCACCAGCGGGGGACTAGCGGGCCCCTACGAGCAGTACTTC. Translated, it gives CATSGGLAGPYEQYF. This rearrangement joins TRBV15 to TRBJ2-7; TRBD2 aligns across 12 bases. Trimming removed 5 bases from V and 2 bases from J; junction bases left unmatched: 4. CDR1 and CDR2 (germline): LNHNV, YYDKDF (reference sequence). The CDR3 runs to 15 residues. The full variable domain, in which reference TRBV15 and TRBJ2-7 provide the parts outside the CDR3, is DAMVIQNPRYQVTQFGKPVTLSCSQTLNHNVMYWYQQKSSQAPKLLFHYYDKDFNNEADTPDNFQSRRPNTSFCFLDIRSPGLGDTAMYLCATSGGLAGPYEQYFGPGTRLTVT.

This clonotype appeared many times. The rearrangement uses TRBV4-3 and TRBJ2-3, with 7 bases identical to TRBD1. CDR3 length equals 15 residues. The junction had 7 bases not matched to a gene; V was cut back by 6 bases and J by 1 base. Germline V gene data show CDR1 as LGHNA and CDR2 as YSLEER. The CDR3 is CASRPTGMGTDTQYF. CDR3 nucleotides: TGCGCCAGCAGGCCGACAGGGATGGGCACAGATACGCAGTATTTT.

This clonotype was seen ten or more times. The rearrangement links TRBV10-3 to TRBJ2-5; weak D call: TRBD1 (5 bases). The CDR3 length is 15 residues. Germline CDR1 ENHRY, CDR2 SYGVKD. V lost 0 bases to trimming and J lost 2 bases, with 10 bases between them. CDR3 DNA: TGTGCCATCAGTGAGTCGGTAACAGGACAAGAGACCCAGTACTTC. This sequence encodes CAISESVTGQETQYF.